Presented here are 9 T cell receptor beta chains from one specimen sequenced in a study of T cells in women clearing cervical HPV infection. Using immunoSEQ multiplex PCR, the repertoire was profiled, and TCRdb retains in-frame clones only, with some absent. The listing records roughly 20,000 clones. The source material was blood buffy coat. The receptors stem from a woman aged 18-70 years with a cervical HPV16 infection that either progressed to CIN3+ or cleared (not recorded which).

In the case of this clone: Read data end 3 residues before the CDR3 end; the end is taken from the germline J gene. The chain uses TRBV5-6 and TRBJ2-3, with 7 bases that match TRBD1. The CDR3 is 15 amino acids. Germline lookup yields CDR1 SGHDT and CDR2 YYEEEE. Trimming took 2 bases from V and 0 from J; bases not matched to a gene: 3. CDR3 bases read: TGTGCCAGCAGCTTTGGACAGGCTAGCACAGATACG. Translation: CASSFGQASTDT. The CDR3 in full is CASSFGQASTDTQYF.

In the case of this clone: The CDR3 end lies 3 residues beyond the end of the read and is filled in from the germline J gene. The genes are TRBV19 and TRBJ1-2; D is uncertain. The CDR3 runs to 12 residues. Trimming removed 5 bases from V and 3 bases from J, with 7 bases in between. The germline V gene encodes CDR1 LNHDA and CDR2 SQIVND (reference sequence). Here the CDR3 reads CASSPQYYGYTF. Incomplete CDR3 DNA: TGTGCCAGTAGTCCGCAGTACTATGGC.

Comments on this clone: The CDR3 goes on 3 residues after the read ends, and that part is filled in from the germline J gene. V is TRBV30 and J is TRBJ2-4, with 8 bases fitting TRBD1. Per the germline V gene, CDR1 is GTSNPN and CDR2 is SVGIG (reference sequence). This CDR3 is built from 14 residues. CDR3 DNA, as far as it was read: TGTGCCTGGAGGATCCCAGGGACAGGATATGGT. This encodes CAWRIPGTGYG. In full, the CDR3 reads CAWRIPGTGYGQYF.

CDR3 DNA, as far as it was read: TGTGCCAGCAGTCCGGGACAGTATAATTCACCG. It encodes CASSPGQYNSP. The CDR3, in full, reads CASSPGQYNSPLFF. J is TRBJ2-2 and V is TRBV7-2; 7 nucleotides agree with TRBD1. From the germline J gene comes the end of the CDR3, since the read stops 3 residues before it. In germline, CDR1 is SGHTA, CDR2 FQGNSA. The CDR3 covers 14 residues.

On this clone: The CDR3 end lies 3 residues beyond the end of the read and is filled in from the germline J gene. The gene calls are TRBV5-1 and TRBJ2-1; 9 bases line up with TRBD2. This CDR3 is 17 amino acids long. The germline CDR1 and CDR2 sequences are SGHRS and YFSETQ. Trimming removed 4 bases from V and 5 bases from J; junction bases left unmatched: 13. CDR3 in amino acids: CASSQRGAGGRDNEQFF. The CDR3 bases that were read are TGCGCCAGCAGCCAGCGGGGGGCGGGGGGGAGGGACAATGAG.

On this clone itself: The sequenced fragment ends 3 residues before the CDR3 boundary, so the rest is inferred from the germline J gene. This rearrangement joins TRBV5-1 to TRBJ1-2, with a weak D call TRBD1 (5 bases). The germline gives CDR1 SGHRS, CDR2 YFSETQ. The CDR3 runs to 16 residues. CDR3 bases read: TGCGCCAGCAGCTTGGGCTGGGGGGATAGCACAGATACC. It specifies CASSLGWGDSTDT. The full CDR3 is CASSLGWGDSTDTYTF. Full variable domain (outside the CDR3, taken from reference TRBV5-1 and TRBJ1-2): KAGVTQTPRYLIKTRGQQVTLSCSPISGHRSVSWYQQTPGQGLQFLFEYFSETQRNKGNFPGRFSGRQFSNSRSEMNVSTLELGDSALYLCASSLGWGDSTDTYTFGSGTRLTVV.

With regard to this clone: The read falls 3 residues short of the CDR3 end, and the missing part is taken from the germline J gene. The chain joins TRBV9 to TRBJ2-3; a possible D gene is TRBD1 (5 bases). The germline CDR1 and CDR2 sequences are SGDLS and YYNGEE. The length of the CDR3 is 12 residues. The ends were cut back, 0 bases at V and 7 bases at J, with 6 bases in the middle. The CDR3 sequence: CASSVEGYTQYF. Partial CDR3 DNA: TGTGCCAGCAGCGTAGAGGGGTATACG.

The CDR3 loop reads CASSPLRVKRGSLFF. The DNA read from the CDR3 is TGTGCCAGCTCACCCCTTCGTGTCAAAAGGGGTTCA. The chain employs TRBV18 and TRBJ1-4; perhaps TRBD1 as D (5 bases). Read data end 3 residues before the CDR3 end; the end is taken from the germline J gene. CDR1 and CDR2 from the germline V gene are KGHSH and LQKENI. The CDR3 extends over 15 amino acids.

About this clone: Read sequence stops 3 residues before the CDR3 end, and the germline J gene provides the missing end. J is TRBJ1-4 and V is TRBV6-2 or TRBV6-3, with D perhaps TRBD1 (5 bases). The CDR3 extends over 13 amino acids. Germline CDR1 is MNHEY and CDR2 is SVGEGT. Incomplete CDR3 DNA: TGTGCCAGCTGTCGTGGTGGGGCCAACGTA. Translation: CASCRGGANV. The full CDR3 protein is CASCRGGANVLFF.